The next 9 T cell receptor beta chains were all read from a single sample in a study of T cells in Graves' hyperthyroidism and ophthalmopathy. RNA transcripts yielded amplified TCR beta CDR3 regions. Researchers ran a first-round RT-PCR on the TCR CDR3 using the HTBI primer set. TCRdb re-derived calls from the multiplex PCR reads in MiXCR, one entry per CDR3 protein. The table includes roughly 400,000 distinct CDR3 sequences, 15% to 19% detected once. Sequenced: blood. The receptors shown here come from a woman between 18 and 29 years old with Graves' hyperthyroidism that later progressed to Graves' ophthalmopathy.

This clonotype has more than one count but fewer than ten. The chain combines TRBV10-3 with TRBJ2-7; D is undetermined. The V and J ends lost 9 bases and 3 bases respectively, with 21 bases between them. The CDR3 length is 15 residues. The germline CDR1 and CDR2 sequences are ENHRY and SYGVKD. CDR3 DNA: TGTGCCATTACCTCAGACCCCTCACGGAACTACGAGCAGTACTTC. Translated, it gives CAITSDPSRNYEQYF.

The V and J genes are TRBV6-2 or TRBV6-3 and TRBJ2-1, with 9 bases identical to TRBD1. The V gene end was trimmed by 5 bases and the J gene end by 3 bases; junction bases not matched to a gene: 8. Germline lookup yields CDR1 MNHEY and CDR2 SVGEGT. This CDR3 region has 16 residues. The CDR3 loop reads CASSAPGQGDYNEQFF. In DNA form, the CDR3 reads TGTGCCAGCAGTGCCCCGGGACAGGGTGACTACAATGAGCAGTTCTTC.

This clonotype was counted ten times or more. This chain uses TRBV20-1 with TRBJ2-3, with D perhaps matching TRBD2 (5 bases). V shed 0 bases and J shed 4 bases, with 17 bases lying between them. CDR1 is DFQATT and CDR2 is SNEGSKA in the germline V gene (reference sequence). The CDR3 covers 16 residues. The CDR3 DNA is TGCAGTGCTAGAGAACCCGCGGGCCCACAACCAGATACGCAGTATTTT. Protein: CSAREPAGPQPDTQYF.

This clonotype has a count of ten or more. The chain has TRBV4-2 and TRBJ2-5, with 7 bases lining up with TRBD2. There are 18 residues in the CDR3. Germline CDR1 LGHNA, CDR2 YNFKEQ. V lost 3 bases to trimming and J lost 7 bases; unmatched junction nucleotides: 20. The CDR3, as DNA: TGTGCCAGCAGCCAGGGGACTATGGCGGGAGAGGTTATGGGGACCCAGTACTTC. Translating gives CASSQGTMAGEVMGTQYF.

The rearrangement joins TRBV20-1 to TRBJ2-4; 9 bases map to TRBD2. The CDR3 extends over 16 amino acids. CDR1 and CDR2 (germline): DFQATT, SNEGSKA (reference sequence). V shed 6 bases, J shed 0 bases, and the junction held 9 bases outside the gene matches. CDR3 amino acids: CSAGGRGGLAKNIQYF. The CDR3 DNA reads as TGCAGTGCAGGCGGGAGGGGGGGGTTAGCCAAAAACATTCAGTACTTC.

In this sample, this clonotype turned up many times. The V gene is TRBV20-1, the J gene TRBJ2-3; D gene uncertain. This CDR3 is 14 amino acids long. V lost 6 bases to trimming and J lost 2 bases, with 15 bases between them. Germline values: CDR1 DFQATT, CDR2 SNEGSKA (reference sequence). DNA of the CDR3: TGCAGTGCCCCCCGGCTGGGGAACACAGATACGCAGTATTTT. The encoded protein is CSAPRLGNTDTQYF.

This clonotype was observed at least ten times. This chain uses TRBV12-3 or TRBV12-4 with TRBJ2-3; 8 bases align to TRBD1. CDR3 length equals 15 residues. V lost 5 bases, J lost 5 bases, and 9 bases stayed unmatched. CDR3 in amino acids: CASSPRQGLIDTQYF. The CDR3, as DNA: TGTGCCAGCAGTCCCCGACAGGGGTTAATAGATACGCAGTATTTT.

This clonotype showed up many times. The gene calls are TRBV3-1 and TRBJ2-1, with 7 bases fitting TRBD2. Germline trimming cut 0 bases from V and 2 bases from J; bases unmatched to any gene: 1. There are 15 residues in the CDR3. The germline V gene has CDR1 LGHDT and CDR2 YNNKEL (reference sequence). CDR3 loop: CASSQEGGAYNEQFF. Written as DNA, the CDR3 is TGTGCCAGCAGCCAAGAGGGAGGGGCCTACAATGAGCAGTTCTTC.

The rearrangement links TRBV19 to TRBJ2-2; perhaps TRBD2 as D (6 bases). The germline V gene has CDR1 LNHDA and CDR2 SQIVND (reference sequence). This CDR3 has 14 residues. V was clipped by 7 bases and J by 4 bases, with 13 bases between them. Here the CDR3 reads CASTHGTVTGELFF. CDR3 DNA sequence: TGTGCCAGTACCCATGGGACTGTCACCGGGGAGCTGTTTTTT.